The clone carrying this T cell receptor (beta chain) was seen more than once but under ten times. Its target is unknown. It was with a sample-barcoded 5' primer and a J-beta primer mix that a second PCR of about 6 to 12 cycles was run. The authors tagged each cDNA molecule using a template-switch adaptor with 12 random nucleotides. TCRdb reprocessed the 5' RACE reads via MiXCR and lists one record per CDR3 protein. The table includes hundreds of thousands of distinct CDR3 sequences, under 35% detected once. These data come from a study of blood T cells in healthy people across ages. Caucasian individuals from Russia who were healthy and aged roughly 6 to 100 acted as donors. Deletions cut 5 bases from V and 14 bases from J, with 21 bases between. Germline assignment: CDR1 MNHEY and CDR2 SVGEGT. This CDR3 is 13 amino acids long. The study, taken as a whole, reports: The unsorted PBMCs prevented any conclusive comparison of naive versus antigen-experienced cells.

The chain has TRBV6-2 or TRBV6-3 and TRBJ1-2, with D possibly being TRBD1 (6 bases). The specimen sequenced was blood. This receptor was identified in a woman older than 75 in good health. As DNA, the CDR3 is TGTGCCAGCAGTCTAAACGTGCCGGGACACCCAACCTTC. This gives the protein CASSLNVPGHPTF.